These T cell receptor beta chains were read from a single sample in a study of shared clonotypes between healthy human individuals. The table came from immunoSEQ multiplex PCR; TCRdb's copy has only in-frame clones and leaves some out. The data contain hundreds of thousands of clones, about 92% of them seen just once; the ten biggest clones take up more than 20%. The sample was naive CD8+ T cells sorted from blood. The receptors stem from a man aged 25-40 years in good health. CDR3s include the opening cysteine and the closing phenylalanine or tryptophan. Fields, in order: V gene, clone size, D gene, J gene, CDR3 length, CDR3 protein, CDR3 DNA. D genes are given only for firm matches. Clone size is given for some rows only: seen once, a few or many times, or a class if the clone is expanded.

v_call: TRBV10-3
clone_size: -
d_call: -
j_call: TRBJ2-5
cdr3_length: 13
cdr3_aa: CAISEVAEETQYF
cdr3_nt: TGTGCCATCAGTGAGGTAGCCGAAGAGACCCAGTACTTC

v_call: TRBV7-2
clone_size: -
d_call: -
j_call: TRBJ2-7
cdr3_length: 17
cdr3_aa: CASSLGPSSRLSYEQYF
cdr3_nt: TGTGCCAGCAGCTTAGGGCCTAGCTCCCGGTTAAGTTACGAGCAGTACTTC

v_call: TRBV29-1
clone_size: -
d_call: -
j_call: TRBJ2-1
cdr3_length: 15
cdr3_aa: CSVEGQPYSYNEQFF
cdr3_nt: TGCAGCGTTGAGGGGCAGCCTTACTCCTACAATGAGCAGTTCTTC

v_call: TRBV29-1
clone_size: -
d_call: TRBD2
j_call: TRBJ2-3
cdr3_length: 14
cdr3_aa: CSVGGRELPDTQYF
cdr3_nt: TGCAGCGTCGGTGGGCGGGAGCTCCCAGATACGCAGTATTTT

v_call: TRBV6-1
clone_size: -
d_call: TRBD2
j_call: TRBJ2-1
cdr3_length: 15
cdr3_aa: CASSDLAGSYNEQFF
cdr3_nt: TGTGCCAGCAGTGATCTAGCGGGATCGTACAATGAGCAGTTCTTC

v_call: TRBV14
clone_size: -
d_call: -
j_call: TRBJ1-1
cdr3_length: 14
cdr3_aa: CASSQVADLSEAFF
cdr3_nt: TGTGCCAGCAGCCAAGTCGCGGATCTGTCTGAAGCTTTCTTT

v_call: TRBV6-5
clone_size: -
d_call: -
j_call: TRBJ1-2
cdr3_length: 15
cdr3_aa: CASSSSAALNYGYTF
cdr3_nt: TGTGCCAGCAGTTCCTCAGCGGCACTTAACTATGGCTACACCTTC

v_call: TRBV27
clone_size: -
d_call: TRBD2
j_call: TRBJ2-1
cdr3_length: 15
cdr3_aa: CASRAGTSGYNEQFF
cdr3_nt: TGTGCCAGCAGGGCCGGGACTAGCGGCTACAATGAGCAGTTCTTC

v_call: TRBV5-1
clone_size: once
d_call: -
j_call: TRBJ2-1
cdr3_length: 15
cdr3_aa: CASSLAGTDYNEQFF
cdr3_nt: TGCGCCAGCAGCTTAGCCGGGACGGACTACAATGAGCAGTTCTTC

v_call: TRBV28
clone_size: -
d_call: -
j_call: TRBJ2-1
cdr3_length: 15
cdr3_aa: CASSPIRDLGGEQFF
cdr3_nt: TGTGCCAGCAGTCCCATACGGGACTTGGGCGGGGAGCAGTTCTTC

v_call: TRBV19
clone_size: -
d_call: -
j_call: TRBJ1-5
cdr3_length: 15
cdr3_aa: CASSRTDYSNQPQHF
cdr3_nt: TGTGCCAGTAGTCGGACAGATTATAGCAATCAGCCCCAGCATTTT

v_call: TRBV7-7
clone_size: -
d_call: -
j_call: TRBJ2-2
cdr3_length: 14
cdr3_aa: CASSPARQPGELFF
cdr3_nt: TGTGCTAGCAGCCCAGCCCGGCAGCCCGGGGAGCTGTTTTTT

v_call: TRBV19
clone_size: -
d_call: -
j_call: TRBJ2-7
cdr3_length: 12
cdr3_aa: CASGTDSYEQYF
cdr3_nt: TGTGCCAGTGGTACGGATTCCTACGAGCAGTACTTC

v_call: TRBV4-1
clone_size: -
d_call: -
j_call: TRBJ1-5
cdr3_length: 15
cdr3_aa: CASSQELAQQGPQHF
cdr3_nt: TGCGCCAGCAGCCAAGAGTTGGCTCAACAGGGGCCCCAGCATTTT

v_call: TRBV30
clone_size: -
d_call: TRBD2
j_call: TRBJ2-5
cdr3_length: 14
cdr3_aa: CAWSAGLAGETQYF
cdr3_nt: TGTGCCTGGAGCGCCGGACTAGCGGGAGAGACCCAGTACTTC

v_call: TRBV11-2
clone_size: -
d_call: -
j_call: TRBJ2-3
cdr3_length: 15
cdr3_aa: CASSTDRTSTDTQYF
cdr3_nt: TGTGCCAGCAGCACAGACAGGACTAGCACAGATACGCAGTATTTT

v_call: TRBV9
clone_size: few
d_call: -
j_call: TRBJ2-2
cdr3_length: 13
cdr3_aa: CASSVGNTGELFF
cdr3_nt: TGTGCCAGCAGCGTAGGGAACACCGGGGAGCTGTTTTTT

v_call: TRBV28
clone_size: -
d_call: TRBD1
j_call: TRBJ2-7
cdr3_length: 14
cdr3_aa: CASRQSGQLYEQYF
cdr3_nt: TGTGCCAGCAGACAGTCGGGACAGCTGTACGAGCAGTACTTC

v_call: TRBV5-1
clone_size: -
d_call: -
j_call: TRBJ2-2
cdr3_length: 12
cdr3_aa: CASIRSPGELFF
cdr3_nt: TGCGCCAGCATAAGAAGTCCCGGGGAGCTGTTTTTT

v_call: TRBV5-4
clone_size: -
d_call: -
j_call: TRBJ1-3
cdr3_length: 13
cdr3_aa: CASTNQGGNTIYF
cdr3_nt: TGTGCCAGCACCAATCAAGGTGGAAACACCATATATTTT

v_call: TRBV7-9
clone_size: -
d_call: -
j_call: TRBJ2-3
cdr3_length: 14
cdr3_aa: CASSLEQSGDTQYF
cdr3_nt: TGTGCCAGCAGCTTAGAGCAGTCCGGCGATACGCAGTATTTT

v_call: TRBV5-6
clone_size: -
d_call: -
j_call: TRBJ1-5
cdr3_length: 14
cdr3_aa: CASSTYTDNQPQHF
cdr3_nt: TGTGCCAGCAGCACGTATACAGATAATCAGCCCCAGCATTTT

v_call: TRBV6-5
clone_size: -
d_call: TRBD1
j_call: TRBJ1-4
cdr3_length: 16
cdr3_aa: CASSYSPGTGLEKLFF
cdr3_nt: TGTGCCAGCAGTTACTCGCCCGGGACAGGGTTGGAAAAACTGTTTTTT

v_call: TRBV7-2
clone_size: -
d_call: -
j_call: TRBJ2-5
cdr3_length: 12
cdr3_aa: CASRTRGETQYF
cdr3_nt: TGTGCCAGCAGAACCAGAGGGGAGACCCAGTACTTC

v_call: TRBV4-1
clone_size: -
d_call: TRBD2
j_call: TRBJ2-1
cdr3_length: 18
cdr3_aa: CASSQGMTSGASYNEQFF
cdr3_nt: TGCGCCAGCAGCCAAGGAATGACTAGCGGGGCTTCCTACAATGAGCAGTTCTTC

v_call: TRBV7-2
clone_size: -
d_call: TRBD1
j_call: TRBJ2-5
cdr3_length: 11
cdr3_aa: CAQGQGVTQYF
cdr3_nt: TGTGCCCAGGGACAGGGAGTGACCCAGTACTTC

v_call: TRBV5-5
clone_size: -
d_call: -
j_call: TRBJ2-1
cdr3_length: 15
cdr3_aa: CASSLALRVLDEQFF
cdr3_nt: TGTGCCAGCAGCTTGGCCTTGAGGGTGTTGGATGAGCAGTTCTTC

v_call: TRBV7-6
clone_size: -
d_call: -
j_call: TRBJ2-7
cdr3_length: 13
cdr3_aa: CASSPRVSYEQYF
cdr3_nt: TGTGCCAGCAGCCCGCGTGTCTCCTACGAGCAGTACTTC

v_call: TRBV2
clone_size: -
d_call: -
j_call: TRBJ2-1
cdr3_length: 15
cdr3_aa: CASSAGISGFNEQFF
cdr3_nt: TGTGCCAGCAGTGCCGGGATATCCGGATTCAATGAGCAGTTCTTC

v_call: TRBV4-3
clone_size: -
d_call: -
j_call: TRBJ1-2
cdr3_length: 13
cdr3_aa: CASSQAVGYGYTF
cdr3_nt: TGCGCCAGCAGCCAAGCGGTGGGCTATGGCTACACCTTC

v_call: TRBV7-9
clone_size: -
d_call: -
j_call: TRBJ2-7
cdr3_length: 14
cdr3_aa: CASRGAGKSYEQYF
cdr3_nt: TGTGCCAGCAGGGGGGCAGGGAAATCCTACGAGCAGTACTTC

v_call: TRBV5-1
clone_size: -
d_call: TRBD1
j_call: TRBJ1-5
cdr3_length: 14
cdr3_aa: CASSPTGGNQPQHF
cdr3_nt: TGCGCCAGCAGCCCCACAGGGGGGAATCAGCCCCAGCATTTT

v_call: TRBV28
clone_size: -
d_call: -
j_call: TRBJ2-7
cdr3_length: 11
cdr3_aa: CASSLQDEQYF
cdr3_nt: TGTGCCAGCAGTTTACAGGACGAGCAGTACTTC

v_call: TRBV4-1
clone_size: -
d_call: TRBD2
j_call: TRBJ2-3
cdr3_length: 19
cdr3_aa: CASSYRLAGGTLRADTQYF
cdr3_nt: TGCGCCAGCAGCTATCGACTAGCGGGAGGGACTCTTCGGGCAGATACGCAGTATTTT

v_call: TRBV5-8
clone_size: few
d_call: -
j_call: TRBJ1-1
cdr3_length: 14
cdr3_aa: CASSLMFPNTEAFF
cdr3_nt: TGTGCCAGCAGCTTGATGTTCCCTAACACTGAAGCTTTCTTT

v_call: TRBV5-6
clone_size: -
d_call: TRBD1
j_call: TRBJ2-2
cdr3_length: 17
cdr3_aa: CASSLPTRGRNTGELFF
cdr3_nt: TGTGCCAGCAGCTTGCCCACGAGGGGGCGAAACACCGGGGAGCTGTTTTTT

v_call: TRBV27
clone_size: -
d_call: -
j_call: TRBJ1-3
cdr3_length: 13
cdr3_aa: CASSPLPGNTIYF
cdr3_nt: TGTGCCAGCAGCCCACTTCCTGGAAACACCATATATTTT

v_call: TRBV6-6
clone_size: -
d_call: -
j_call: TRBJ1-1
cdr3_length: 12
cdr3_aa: CASSLANTEAFF
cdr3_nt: TGTGCCAGCAGTTTAGCGAACACTGAAGCTTTCTTT

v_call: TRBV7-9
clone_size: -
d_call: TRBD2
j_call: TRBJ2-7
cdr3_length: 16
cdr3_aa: CASSSEGLAVLYEQYF
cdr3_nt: TGTGCCAGCAGCTCCGAGGGACTAGCGGTATTATACGAGCAGTACTTC

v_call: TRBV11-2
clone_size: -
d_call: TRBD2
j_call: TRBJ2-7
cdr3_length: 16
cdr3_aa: CASSSWTSGTLYEQYF
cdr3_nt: TGTGCCAGCAGCTCATGGACTAGCGGAACCCTATACGAGCAGTACTTC

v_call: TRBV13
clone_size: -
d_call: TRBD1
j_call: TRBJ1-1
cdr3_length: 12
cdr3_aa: CASSMTGSEAFF
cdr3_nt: TGTGCCAGCAGCATGACAGGGAGTGAAGCTTTCTTT

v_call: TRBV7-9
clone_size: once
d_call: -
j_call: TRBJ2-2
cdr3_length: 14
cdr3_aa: CASRHSTYTGELFF
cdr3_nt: TGTGCCAGCAGACATTCGACATACACCGGGGAGCTGTTTTTT

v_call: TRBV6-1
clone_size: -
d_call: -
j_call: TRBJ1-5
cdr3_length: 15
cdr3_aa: CASSEAPSSHQPQHF
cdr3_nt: TGTGCCAGCAGTGAAGCGCCATCATCACATCAGCCCCAGCATTTT

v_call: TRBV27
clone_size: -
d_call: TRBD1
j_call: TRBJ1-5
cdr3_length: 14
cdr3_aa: CASSPGQGVLSQHF
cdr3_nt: TGTGCCAGCAGCCCGGGACAGGGGGTTTTGTCCCAGCATTTT

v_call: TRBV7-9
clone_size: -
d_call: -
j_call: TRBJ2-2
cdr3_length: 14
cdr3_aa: CASSLAGFTGELFF
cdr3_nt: TGTGCCAGCAGCTTAGCGGGATTTACCGGGGAGCTGTTTTTT

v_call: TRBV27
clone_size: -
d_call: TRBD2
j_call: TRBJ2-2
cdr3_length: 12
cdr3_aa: CASSGLAGELFF
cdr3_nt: TGTGCCAGCAGCGGACTAGCCGGGGAGCTGTTTTTT

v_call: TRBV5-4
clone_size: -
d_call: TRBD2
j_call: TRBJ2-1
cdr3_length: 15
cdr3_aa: CASSAAAGGQNEQFF
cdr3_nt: TGTGCCAGCAGCGCAGCAGCGGGAGGGCAAAATGAGCAGTTCTTC

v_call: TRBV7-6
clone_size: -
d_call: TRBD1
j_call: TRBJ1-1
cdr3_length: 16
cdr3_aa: CASSPHRGWLNTEAFF
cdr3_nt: TGTGCCAGCAGCCCACACAGGGGCTGGTTGAACACTGAAGCTTTCTTT

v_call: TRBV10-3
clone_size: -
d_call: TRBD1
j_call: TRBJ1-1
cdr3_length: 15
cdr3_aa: CAISEPDDRGTEAFF
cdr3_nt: TGTGCCATCAGTGAACCAGACGACAGGGGAACTGAAGCTTTCTTT

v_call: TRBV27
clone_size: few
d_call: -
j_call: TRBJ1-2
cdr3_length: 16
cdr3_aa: CASSSGQTLSDYGYTF
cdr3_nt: TGTGCCAGCAGTTCAGGACAGACCTTGTCTGACTATGGCTACACCTTC

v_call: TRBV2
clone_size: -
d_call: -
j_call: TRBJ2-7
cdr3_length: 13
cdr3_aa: CASSRRGTYEQYF
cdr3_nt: TGTGCCAGCAGTCGGCGGGGAACCTACGAGCAGTACTTC

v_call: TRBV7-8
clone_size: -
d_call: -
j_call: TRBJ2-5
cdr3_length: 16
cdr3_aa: CASSLGPVRPKETQYF
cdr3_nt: TGTGCCAGCAGCTTAGGCCCGGTCCGCCCTAAAGAGACCCAGTACTTC

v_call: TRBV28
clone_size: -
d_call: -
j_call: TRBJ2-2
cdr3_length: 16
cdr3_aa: CASSLFARVLTGELFF
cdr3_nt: TGTGCCAGCAGTTTATTTGCCCGGGTCCTCACCGGGGAGCTGTTTTTT